This entry lists 14 T cell receptor beta chains sequenced from one sample in a study of regulatory T cells in long-lasting Graves disease. To make TCR beta libraries, researchers used iRepertoire HTBI primers and Arm-PCR of CDR3 regions. TCRdb itself ran the multiplex PCR reads through MiXCR, one entry per CDR3 protein. The sample has 300,000 to 400,000 distinct CDR3 sequences; around 15% are singletons. Documented time point: newly diagnosed GD, antithyroid drugs for less than 3 months. The authors made the TCR library using RNA they extracted from PBMCs. The data were also submitted as part of a second study, on T cells in Graves' hyperthyroidism and ophthalmopathy.

The sequencing here drew on peripheral blood mononuclear cells (PBMCs), taken at new diagnosis, from a patient treated with antithyroid drugs. These receptors were collected from a man between 40 and 49 years old with Graves disease.

This clonotype was seen ten or more times. This chain links TRBV18 with TRBJ1-1; D gene unclear. Germline V lookup: CDR1 KGHSH, CDR2 LQKENI. There are 14 residues in the CDR3. The V end lost 3 bases, the J end lost 3 bases, and 11 bases lay between the germline ends. DNA for the CDR3: TGTGCCAGCTCACCTTCTGAGGGAGACACTGAAGCTTTCTTT. Residues: CASSPSEGDTEAFF.

Many counts were recorded for this clonotype. This chain joins TRBV27 and TRBJ2-1; 11 positions agree with TRBD1. The CDR3 has 16 residues. The V gene's germline CDR1 is MNHEY and CDR2 SMNVEV (reference sequence). V lost 6 bases and J lost 7; bases outside the gene matches: 11. CDR3 region: CASRYAGTGGLNEQFF. In DNA form, the CDR3 reads TGTGCCAGCAGATACGCCGGGACAGGGGGTCTGAATGAGCAGTTCTTC.

The sample holds many counts of this clonotype. The chain joins TRBV7-3 to TRBJ2-3; D is unclear. Per germline, CDR1 SGHTA and CDR2 FQGTGA. The CDR3 runs to 18 residues. V lost 0 bases, J lost 1 base, and 17 bases lay in between. The CDR3 region has the DNA TGTGCCAGCAGCTTAACGGCGCCAGGCTATGGCCGCACAGATACGCAGTATTTT. Amino acid sequence: CASSLTAPGYGRTDTQYF.

Regarding this clonotype: This may arise from a read error, as a much more abundant clone is one base away. The V and J genes are TRBV2 and TRBJ1-1, with D hard to call. V dropped 3 bases and J dropped 4 bases, with 15 bases sitting between them. From germline, CDR1 is SNHLY and CDR2 FYNNEI. The CDR3 covers 15 residues. The CDR3 DNA sequence: TGTGCCAGCAGTGAGGAAGTGGGCTTGGGCACTGAAGCTTTCTTT. Encoded protein: CASSEEVGLGTEAFF.

In this sample, this clonotype turned up a few times. V gene TRBV12-3 or TRBV12-4 combines with J gene TRBJ1-1; D not resolved. The CDR3 length is 14 residues. V dropped 5 bases and J dropped 0 bases, with 10 bases sitting between them. CDR3 in DNA: TGTGCCAGCAGTCTACAGTACATGAACACTGAAGCTTTCTTT. It specifies CASSLQYMNTEAFF.

Concerning this clonotype: This clone may be a read error of a much larger clone one base away. The final CDR3 position lacks the conserved phenylalanine or tryptophan, pointing to a likely read error. The chain couples TRBV11-2 to TRBJ2-5; D is perhaps TRBD2 (6 bases). The V gene's germline CDR1 is SGHAT and CDR2 FQNNGV. Trimming removed 2 bases from V and 4 bases from J, with 20 bases in between. The length of the CDR3 is 17 residues. This CDR3 is CASSLTWGTRGVETQYL. The DNA of the CDR3 is TGTGCCAGCAGCTTAACATGGGGGACTCGCGGGGTAGAGACCCAGTACCTC.

This clonotype was counted a single time. The V gene is TRBV3-1, the J gene TRBJ1-4; no reliable D call. Trimming removed 1 base from V and 5 bases from J, with 2 bases in between. CDR3 size: 12 residues. Germline assignment: CDR1 LGHDT and CDR2 YNNKEL (reference sequence). CDR3 loop: CASSQGNEKLFF. CDR3 in DNA: TGTGCCAGCAGCCAAGGAAATGAAAAACTGTTTTTT.

This clonotype was counted at least ten times. The chain carries TRBV6-2 or TRBV6-3 and TRBJ2-1, with 9 bases lining up with TRBD2. The germline gives CDR1 MNHEY, CDR2 SVGEGT. This CDR3 region has 15 residues. J was trimmed by 9 bases and V by 6 bases; bases with no gene match: 12. The CDR3 reads CASSGLKRGEVEQFF. CDR3 nucleotide sequence: TGTGCCAGCAGCGGTCTGAAGCGGGGGGAGGTTGAGCAGTTCTTC.

At least ten counts were recorded for this clonotype. This rearrangement joins TRBV12-3 or TRBV12-4 to TRBJ1-2; D is uncertain. V shed 5 bases and J shed 5 bases, with 15 bases lying between them. CDR3 length: 14 amino acids. The CDR3 DNA follows: TGTGCCAGCAGTCCGAGTGGGCGGGATTATGGCTACACCTTC. Its protein is CASSPSGRDYGYTF.

This clonotype was counted a few times. The chain links TRBV6-2 or TRBV6-3 to TRBJ2-3, with TRBD2 matching 11 bases. There are 16 residues in the CDR3. Germline loops: CDR1 MNHEY, CDR2 SVGEGT. V shed 6 bases and J 2 bases; nucleotides not matched to a gene: 7. This chain's CDR3 is CASREIAGGPTDTQYF. CDR3 in DNA: TGTGCCAGCAGGGAAATAGCGGGGGGGCCCACAGATACGCAGTATTTT.

About this clonotype itself: The CDR3 ends on some other residue instead of the conserved phenylalanine or tryptophan, so this is likely a read error. The chain combines TRBV30 with TRBJ2-7, with 8 nucleotides matching TRBD1. The CDR3 length is 12 residues. Germline loops: CDR1 GTSNPN, CDR2 SVGIG (reference sequence). Written as DNA, the CDR3 is TGTGCTTCTCCAGGGGGCGCGGACGAGCAGTACTCC. Translated, it gives CASPGGADEQYS.

This clonotype was observed at least ten times. The CDR3 protein is CASSLRAWSVNQPQHF. In DNA form, the CDR3 reads TGTGCCAGCAGTTTAAGGGCCTGGTCGGTAAATCAGCCCCAGCATTTT. This chain joins TRBV28 and TRBJ1-5; D unresolved. Trimming removed 2 bases from V and 4 bases from J, with 15 bases in between. Germline V gene data show CDR1 as MDHEN and CDR2 as SYDVKM. This CDR3 is built from 16 residues.

This clonotype was observed many times. DNA of the CDR3: TGCGCCAGCAGCTGGGAGGGCGCTGATACGCAGTATTTT. It is translated as CASSWEGADTQYF. The chain employs TRBV5-1 and TRBJ2-3; 7 bases line up with TRBD2. V trimming: 3 bases; J trimming: 6 bases; junction bases outside the gene matches: 4. The CDR3 has 13 residues. The germline CDR1 and CDR2 sequences are SGHRS and YFSETQ. The full variable domain, completed using reference TRBV5-1 and TRBJ2-3, is KAGVTQTPRYLIKTRGQQVTLSCSPISGHRSVSWYQQTPGQGLQFLFEYFSETQRNKGNFPGRFSGRQFSNSRSEMNVSTLELGDSALYLCASSWEGADTQYFGPGTRLTVL.

Many counts were recorded for this clonotype. The chain employs TRBV5-4 and TRBJ2-5, with 7 bases fitting TRBD1. The CDR3 has 14 amino acids. Looked up from germline, CDR1 is SGHNT and CDR2 is YYREEE (reference sequence). V lost 2 bases, J lost 6 bases, and 7 bases stayed unmatched. The CDR3 is CASSFDRVGKTQYF. The CDR3 DNA reads TGTGCCAGCAGCTTCGACAGGGTTGGGAAGACCCAGTACTTC.